This T cell receptor (beta chain) was profiled in a study of control samples from healthy donors and cancer patients. V shed 6 bases and J shed 5 bases, with 16 bases lying between them. Germline V gives CDR1 KGHDR, CDR2 SFDVKD. The CDR3 is 15 amino acids. TCRdb keeps only in-frame clones here, not all; method: immunoSEQ multiplex PCR. Of about 140,000 clones listed, approximately 94% are singletons. The specimen was blood. The TCR originated in a man in his forties in good health. This chain links TRBV24-1 with TRBJ2-1, with TRBD1 as a possible D gene (6 bases). The chain's CDR3 is CATSFSGDSHNEQFF. In DNA, the CDR3 is TGTGCCACCAGTTTCTCAGGGGATTCCCACAATGAGCAGTTCTTC.